One and the same sample provided the 5 T cell receptor beta chains below, sequenced in a study of glioma-infiltrating T cells. Amplification of TCR alpha and beta CDR3 regions from RNA used iRepertoire nested multiplex PCR. MiXCR was run by TCRdb on the multiplex PCR reads, yielding one entry per CDR3 protein. The data contain around 43,000 distinct CDR3 sequences, approximately 20% of them seen just once; the ten biggest clones take up around 5.8%. What was sequenced was glioma tissue, nonneoplastic brain tissue, or PBMCs (not recorded which). The receptors here all came from a human donor with low-grade glioma or glioblastoma, undergoing nonglioma brain surgery, or in good health (not recorded which).

This clonotype was recorded many times. V is TRBV6-6 and J is TRBJ2-7; TRBD2 aligns across 7 bases. Germline V CDR1 and CDR2: MNHNY, SVGAGI (reference sequence). This CDR3 is 16 amino acids long. With 2 bases clipped from V and 1 base from J, the junction kept 8 bases outside the gene matches. Written as DNA, the CDR3 is TGTGCCAGCAGTTACAAATCCGGACTAGGTTCCTACGAGCAGTACTTC. This encodes CASSYKSGLGSYEQYF.

This clonotype has at least ten counts. The chain joins TRBV2 to TRBJ2-7; D ambiguous. Trimming pared 4 bases from V and 3 bases from J, leaving 10 bases between. Germline assignment: CDR1 SNHLY and CDR2 FYNNEI. CDR3 length: 13 amino acids. The DNA of the CDR3 is TGTGCCAGCAGTGTAATAGAAAACTACGAGCAGTACTTC. Amino acid sequence: CASSVIENYEQYF.

This clonotype was seen only a few times. The chain links TRBV11-2 to TRBJ1-2; D ambiguous. The CDR3 sequence is 13 residues long. Germline CDR1 and CDR2: SGHAT and FQNNGV. The V end lost 5 bases, the J end lost 2 bases, and 9 bases lay between the germline ends. CDR3 in amino acids: CASSETTNYGYTF. The CDR3 DNA follows: TGTGCCAGCAGCGAAACAACAAACTATGGCTACACCTTC.

This clonotype has only one observation. The CDR3 loop is CACMVGARTGELFF. Written as DNA, the CDR3 is TGTGCCTGTATGGTGGGCGCGAGAACCGGGGAGCTGTTTTTT. The chain is built from TRBV30 and TRBJ2-2; D remains unclear. V was shortened by 6 bases and J by 5 bases, with 16 bases between the two germline ends. Germline-derived CDR1 and CDR2 are GTSNPN and SVGIG (reference sequence). The CDR3 covers 14 residues.

This clonotype was counted between two and nine times. The chain employs TRBV5-1 and TRBJ1-1; no firm D call. Germline V CDR1 and CDR2: SGHRS, YFSETQ. CDR3 length: 14 amino acids. V was clipped by 3 bases and J by 0 bases, with 9 bases between them. The CDR3 reads CASSSTPMNTEAFF. CDR3 in DNA: TGCGCCAGCAGCTCAACACCTATGAACACTGAAGCTTTCTTT.